This passage covers 24 T cell receptor beta chains from one sample sequenced in a study of cytomegalovirus exposure and HLA in healthy donors. Primers: 60 Vbeta forward and 13 Jbeta reverse. Profiled with immunoSEQ multiplex PCR; TCRdb holds only in-frame clones, not every one. The repertoire holds 90,000 to 100,000 clones, with 82% as singletons. The sequencing input was PBMCs. The receptors stem from a man aged 50-60 years in good health and CMV-seronegative.

The J gene is TRBJ2-4, the V gene TRBV7-6; 7 bases fit TRBD2. CDR3 size: 16 residues. J was trimmed by 1 base and V by 2 bases; bases with no gene match: 5. Germline CDR1 and CDR2: SGHVS and FNYEAQ. The CDR3 region has the DNA TGTGCCAGCAGCTTAAGGGAGGGACGGGCCAAAAACATTCAGTACTTC. It specifies CASSLREGRAKNIQYF.

The rearrangement links TRBV5-1 to TRBJ2-5; 8 positions match TRBD2. The J call may be mistaken, given a closer DNA end match to TRBJ2-7. In germline, CDR1 is SGHRS, CDR2 YFSETQ. This CDR3 has 16 amino acids. The CDR3, as DNA: TGCGCCAGCAGCTTGGCCGGGGTAGCGGGGACCTACGAGCAGTACTTC. This translates into CASSLAGVAGTYEQYF.

This clone was found once. This chain uses TRBV4-2 with TRBJ2-1, with 8 bases matching TRBD2. Germline V gives CDR1 LGHNA, CDR2 YNFKEQ. The V segment lost 0 bases and the J segment 2 bases; nucleotides outside the gene matches: 9. CDR3 length: 18 residues. The CDR3 sequence is CASSQDGAGAPPYNEQFF. DNA of the CDR3: TGTGCCAGCAGCCAAGACGGAGCGGGAGCCCCCCCCTACAATGAGCAGTTCTTC.

The V and J genes are TRBV28 and TRBJ1-1; D is possibly TRBD1 (6 bases). Deletions cut 5 bases from V and 1 base from J, with 14 bases between. Germline V lookup: CDR1 MDHEN, CDR2 SYDVKM. The CDR3 consists of 15 residues. CDR3 DNA sequence: TGTGCCAGCAGTCCGTGGACAGCTCCGAACACTGAAGCTTTCTTT. Translated: CASSPWTAPNTEAFF.

This chain connects TRBV4-1 to TRBJ2-5; perhaps TRBD2 as D (5 bases). The CDR3 totals 16 residues. Germline V gene lookup returns CDR1 MGHRA and CDR2 YSYEKL. Between the trimmed V and J ends, which lost 4 bases and 5 bases, there was a span of 20 bases. CDR3 region: CASSPAALSLGETQYF. The DNA of the CDR3 is TGCGCCAGCAGCCCAGCGGCACTTTCACTCGGGGAGACCCAGTACTTC.

The table lists this clone with a count of one. The chain has TRBV27 and TRBJ2-7, with TRBD1 matching over 10 bases. The CDR3 extends over 15 amino acids. The germline V gene has CDR1 MNHEY and CDR2 SMNVEV (reference sequence). V dropped 5 bases and J dropped 2; count of bases not matched to a gene: 6. This chain's CDR3 is CASSPRTGGTYEQYF. For the CDR3, the DNA is TGTGCCAGCAGTCCCCGGACAGGGGGGACCTACGAGCAGTACTTC.

The CDR3 region is CASSLNLRSYNEQFF. The CDR3, as DNA: TGCGCCAGCAGCTTGAATCTGCGCTCCTACAATGAGCAGTTCTTC. The chain joins TRBV5-1 to TRBJ2-1; D gene unclear. Trimming left V 1 base short and J 0 bases short, with 8 bases between. This CDR3 contains 15 residues. Germline V CDR1 and CDR2: SGHRS, YFSETQ.

CDR3 residues: CASRPTGQETQYF. The DNA for the CDR3 is TGTGCCAGCAGACCTACCGGGCAAGAGACCCAGTACTTC. This rearrangement joins TRBV28 to TRBJ2-5; no reliable D call. V lost 6 bases to trimming and J lost 2 bases, with 10 bases between them. Germline assignment: CDR1 MDHEN and CDR2 SYDVKM. The CDR3 runs to 13 residues. Drawing the rest from reference TRBV28 and TRBJ2-5, the complete variable domain is DVKVTQSSRYLVKRTGEKVFLECVQDMDHENMFWYRQDPGLGLRLIYFSYDVKMKEKGDIPEGYSVSREKKERFSLILESASTNQTSMYLCASRPTGQETQYFGPGTRLLVL.

The chain employs TRBV5-4 and TRBJ2-3; tentative D call: TRBD2 (6 bases). V was clipped by 5 bases and J by 4 bases, with 17 bases between them. The CDR3 covers 15 residues. CDR1 and CDR2 (germline): SGHNT, YYREEE (reference sequence). The CDR3 spells CASREGGTLADTQYF. The CDR3 region has the DNA TGTGCCAGCAGGGAAGGAGGGACTTTGGCAGATACGCAGTATTTT.

The chain is built from TRBV7-8 and TRBJ2-1; D is ambiguous. Trimming removed 2 bases from V and 4 bases from J, with 18 bases in between. In germline, CDR1 is SGHVS, CDR2 FQNEAQ. The CDR3 loop spans 17 amino acids. This CDR3 is CASSLRRLAPKYNEQFF. CDR3 nucleotides: TGTGCCAGCAGCTTACGCCGGTTAGCCCCTAAATACAATGAGCAGTTCTTC.

This clone was observed once. As DNA, the CDR3 is TGTGCCAGCAGCTTGGGTACAGGAGATGAAGCTTTCTTT. Protein: CASSLGTGDEAFF. This chain uses TRBV7-8 with TRBJ1-1; D may be TRBD1 (5 bases). The CDR3 runs to 13 residues. V shed 3 bases and J shed 7 bases, with 12 bases lying between them. From germline, CDR1 is SGHVS and CDR2 FQNEAQ.

J is TRBJ1-1 and V is TRBV5-1, with a tentative D call TRBD1 (6 bases). V was shortened by 4 bases and J by 0 bases, with 7 bases between the two germline ends. This CDR3 spans 13 amino acids. Germline V lookup: CDR1 SGHRS, CDR2 YFSETQ. Here the CDR3 reads CASSQGLNTEAFF. CDR3 sequence (DNA): TGCGCCAGCAGCCAGGGGTTGAACACTGAAGCTTTCTTT.

The chain carries TRBV19 and TRBJ1-4, with a tentative D call TRBD1 (6 bases). Trimming cost V 3 bases and J 3 bases, with 11 bases left between them. Germline-derived CDR1 and CDR2 are LNHDA and SQIVND (reference sequence). This CDR3 region has 15 residues. CDR3 sequence: CASSIFRGPNEKLFF. The CDR3 region has the DNA TGTGCCAGTAGTATTTTCAGGGGACCTAATGAAAAACTGTTTTTT. Full variable domain (remainder filled in from reference TRBV19 and TRBJ1-4): DGGITQSPKYLFRKEGQNVTLSCEQNLNHDAMYWYRQDPGQGLRLIYYSQIVNDFQKGDIAEGYSVSREKKESFPLTVTSAQKNPTAFYLCASSIFRGPNEKLFFGSGTQLSVL.

V is TRBV7-9 and J is TRBJ2-5; TRBD1 aligns across 10 bases. CDR3 length equals 18 residues. V shed 4 bases, J shed 0 bases, and the junction held 11 bases outside the gene matches. Germline values: CDR1 SEHNR, CDR2 FQNEAQ (reference sequence). The chain's CDR3 is CASSSPTGGYSYQETQYF. CDR3 DNA sequence: TGTGCCAGCAGCTCACCGACAGGGGGCTATTCGTACCAAGAGACCCAGTACTTC.

The chain employs TRBV19 and TRBJ1-3; D is unresolved. V lost 8 bases to trimming and J lost 4 bases, with 15 bases between them. Per germline, CDR1 LNHDA and CDR2 SQIVND (reference sequence). The CDR3 is made up of 14 amino acids. This chain's CDR3 is CASGREFSGNTIYF. The DNA of the CDR3 is TGTGCCAGTGGGAGGGAATTCTCCGGAAACACCATATATTTT.

The chain uses TRBV21-1 and TRBJ2-7; the DNA was not used to check the table's D call, TRBD1. TRBV21-1 is reported as a pseudogene. CDR3 size: 13 residues. The CDR3 here is CASSKDRTYEQYF. CDR3 DNA: TGTGCCAGCAGCAAAGACAGGACCTACGAGCAGTACTTC.

As DNA, the CDR3 is TGTGCCAGCGACGGACAGGGATTCACAGATACGCAGTATTTT. Translated, it gives CASDGQGFTDTQYF. The chain combines TRBV7-9 with TRBJ2-3; 8 nucleotides line up with TRBD1. The V gene's germline CDR1 is SEHNR and CDR2 FQNEAQ (reference sequence). The CDR3 length is 14 residues. The junction had 6 bases not matched to a gene; V was cut back by 8 bases and J by 2 bases.

The rearrangement links TRBV28 to TRBJ2-5; D might be TRBD2 (6 bases). The germline CDR1 and CDR2 sequences are MDHEN and SYDVKM. The CDR3 is 16 amino acids. Trimming removed 2 bases from V and 5 bases from J, with 18 bases in between. CDR3 region: CASSLDSVRGLETQYF. CDR3 in DNA: TGTGCCAGCAGTTTAGACTCTGTGCGGGGCCTTGAGACCCAGTACTTC.

The rearrangement uses TRBV27 and TRBJ2-7; 7 bases agree with TRBD2. The CDR3 covers 15 residues. V lost 6 bases, J lost 4 bases, and 12 bases stayed unmatched. Looked up from germline, CDR1 is MNHEY and CDR2 is SMNVEV (reference sequence). The CDR3 sequence is CASRQMGEGGYEQYF. In DNA, the CDR3 is TGTGCCAGCAGACAAATGGGGGAGGGAGGGTACGAGCAGTACTTC.

The V and J genes are TRBV29-1 and TRBJ1-2; 12 bases line up with TRBD1. In germline, CDR1 is SQVTM, CDR2 ANQGSEA. The V segment lost 4 bases and the J segment 3 bases; nucleotides outside the gene matches: 3. The CDR3 contains 14 residues. In DNA form, the CDR3 reads TGCAGCGTTGGGGGACAGGGGGCCTACTATGGCTACACCTTC. Amino acid sequence: CSVGGQGAYYGYTF.

This rearrangement joins TRBV29-1 to TRBJ2-7; 8 positions agree with TRBD2. Germline trimming cut 6 bases from V and 4 bases from J; bases unmatched to any gene: 14. The CDR3 length is 15 residues. Germline V gene data show CDR1 as SQVTM and CDR2 as ANQGSEA. The CDR3 region has the DNA TGCAGCGTGGGGGAGACTAGCGAATCCTCGTACGAGCAGTACTTC. Encoded protein: CSVGETSESSYEQYF.

V usage is TRBV15 and J usage is TRBJ2-3; D might be TRBD2 (5 bases). Trimming left V 5 bases short and J 2 bases short, with 8 bases between. This CDR3 region has 13 residues. CDR1 is LNHNV, CDR2 YYDKDF, per germline (reference sequence). CDR3 residues: CATSPRDTDTQYF. The CDR3 nucleotides are TGTGCCACCAGCCCCCGGGACACAGATACGCAGTATTTT.

The chain uses TRBV28 and TRBJ1-1; TRBD1 is a possible D gene (5 bases). Per the germline V gene, CDR1 is MDHEN and CDR2 is SYDVKM. Trimming cost V 6 bases and J 4 bases, with 9 bases left between them. The CDR3 covers 12 residues. The CDR3 is CASRRQPTEAFF. The CDR3 bases are TGTGCCAGCAGGCGACAGCCCACTGAAGCTTTCTTT.

This clone has just one count. The chain carries TRBV29-1 and TRBJ2-7, with D tentatively TRBD1 (6 bases). Germline loops: CDR1 SQVTM, CDR2 ANQGSEA. The CDR3 consists of 13 residues. The V end lost 4 bases, the J end lost 3 bases, and 13 bases lay between the germline ends. This chain's CDR3 is CSVGAARGYEQYF. CDR3 nucleotide sequence: TGCAGCGTTGGAGCGGCCAGGGGCTACGAGCAGTACTTC.